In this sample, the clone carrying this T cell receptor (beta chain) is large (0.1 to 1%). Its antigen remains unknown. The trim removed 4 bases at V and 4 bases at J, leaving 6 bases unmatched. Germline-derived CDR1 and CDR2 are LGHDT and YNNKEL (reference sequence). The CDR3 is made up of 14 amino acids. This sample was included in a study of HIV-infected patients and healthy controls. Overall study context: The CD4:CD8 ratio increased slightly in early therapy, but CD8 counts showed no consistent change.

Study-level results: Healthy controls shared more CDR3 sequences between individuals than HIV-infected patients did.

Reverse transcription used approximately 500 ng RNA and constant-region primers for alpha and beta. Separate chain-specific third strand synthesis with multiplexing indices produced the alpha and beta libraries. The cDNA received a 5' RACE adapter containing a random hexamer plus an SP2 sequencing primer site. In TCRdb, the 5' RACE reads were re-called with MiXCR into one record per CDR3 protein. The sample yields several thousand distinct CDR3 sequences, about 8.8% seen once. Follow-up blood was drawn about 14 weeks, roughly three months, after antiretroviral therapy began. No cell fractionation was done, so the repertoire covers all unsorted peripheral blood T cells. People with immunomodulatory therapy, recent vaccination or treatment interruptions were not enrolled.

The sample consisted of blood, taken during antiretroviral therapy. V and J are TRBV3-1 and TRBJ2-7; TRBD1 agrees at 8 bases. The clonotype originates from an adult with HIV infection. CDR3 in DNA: TGTGCCAGCAGCCCCTACACAGGGGGGTACGAGCAGTACTTC. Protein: CASSPYTGGYEQYF.